The clone carrying this T cell receptor beta chain was recorded a few times. TCRdb itself ran the RT-PCR reads through MiXCR, one entry per CDR3 protein. The table has about 680,000 distinct CDR3 sequences, approximately 15% seen once; the top ten hold just over 3.5%. V lost 10 bases, J lost 4 bases, and 7 bases stayed unmatched. The CDR3 runs to 13 residues. Germline CDR1 and CDR2: MNHNS and SASEGT. Source material: memory CD4+ T cells from blood. This clonotype originated in a female donor in good health, serving as a healthy control. This chain links TRBV6-1 with TRBJ1-2; 9 bases are a match to TRBD1. The CDR3 loop reads CATLPGQGYGYTF. CDR3 DNA: TGTGCCACCCTTCCGGGACAGGGCTATGGCTACACCTTC.